This T cell receptor (beta chain) was documented in a study of T-cell memory formation after mild COVID-19. Across the study: The study found TCR clusters largely donor specific. General study findings and limits: Some clones that responded turned up in pre-infection memory, which suggests that cross-reactive memory joined in.

V dropped 7 bases and J dropped 2; count of bases not matched to a gene: 4. The germline CDR1 and CDR2 sequences are MNHEY and SVGEGT. This CDR3 comprises 14 residues. A 5'RACE reaction primed in the constant segment made cDNA libraries of TCR alpha and TCR beta, and these carried sample barcodes and UMIs. TCRdb re-derived calls from the 5' RACE reads in MiXCR, one entry per CDR3 protein. The data show roughly 170,000 distinct CDR3 sequences, with 20% to 25% seen just once and 23% held by the top ten. This clonotype showed up many times. Its target is unknown. Sequenced material: PBMCs or a T cell subset sorted from them (not recorded which). The J gene is TRBJ2-1, the V gene TRBV6-2 or TRBV6-3; 8 bases agree with TRBD1. This sequence originates from an adult woman who had mild COVID-19 (a few samples of this study predate the infection). Cell type and time point are not known. CDR3 in DNA: TGTGCCAGCAATAGACAGGGGACCTACAATGAGCAGTTCTTC. Its translation is CASNRQGTYNEQFF.